These 16 T cell receptor beta chains were all obtained from the same sample, sequenced in a study of blood T cells in healthy people across ages. A second PCR of about 7 to 11 cycles used a sample-barcoded 5' primer and a J-beta primer mix. MiXCR, run by TCRdb on the 5' RACE reads, gives a single entry per CDR3 protein. The sample holds about 1.6 million distinct CDR3 sequences, about 35% seen once. Material for sequencing was blood. These receptors were obtained from a woman aged 25 to 39 in good health.

V and J are TRBV29-1 and TRBJ1-1; D gene uncertain. Trimming took 4 bases from V and 3 from J, leaving 12 bases between them. CDR3 length: 13 amino acids. The germline CDR1 and CDR2 sequences are SQVTM and ANQGSEA. CDR3 residues: CSVVTDGDTEAFF. CDR3 DNA: TGCAGCGTTGTAACTGATGGGGACACTGAAGCTTTCTTT.

CDR3 in amino acids: CASRKRSGLAMRETQYF. The CDR3 DNA is TGTGCCAGCCGAAAGAGGTCCGGACTAGCAATGAGAGAGACCCAGTACTTC. The J gene is TRBJ2-5, the V gene TRBV11-1; TRBD2 matches 8 bases. CDR3 size: 17 residues. Trimming cost V 8 bases and J 4 bases; bases outside gene matches: 18. CDR1 is SGHAT and CDR2 is FQDESV in the germline V gene (reference sequence).

V usage is TRBV7-6 and J usage is TRBJ2-1; 7 bases align to TRBD2. Looked up from germline, CDR1 is SGHVS and CDR2 is FNYEAQ. The CDR3 loop spans 15 amino acids. V dropped 2 bases and J dropped 9; count of bases not matched to a gene: 10. Here the CDR3 reads CASSLSTAPGGEQFF. The CDR3 coding sequence is TGTGCCAGCAGCTTATCGACAGCCCCGGGGGGTGAGCAGTTCTTC.

This clonotype was seen only a few times. The chain employs TRBV5-5 and TRBJ2-5; 7 nucleotides match TRBD1. The CDR3 length is 13 residues. Germline V gives CDR1 SGHKS, CDR2 YYEKEE (reference sequence). Trimming at V came to 7 bases and at J to 3 bases, leaving 6 bases not matched to a gene. The CDR3 DNA reads TGTGCCAGCGCCACTACAGGGGAAGAGACCCAGTACTTC. This sequence encodes CASATTGEETQYF. Using reference TRBV5-5 and TRBJ2-5 for the parts outside the CDR3, the full variable domain is DAGVTQSPTHLIKTRGQQVTLRCSPISGHKSVSWYQQVLGQGPQFIFQYYEKEERGRGNFPDRFSARQFPNYSSELNVNALLLGDSALYLCASATTGEETQYFGPGTRLLVL.

The chain is built from TRBV6-2 or TRBV6-3 and TRBJ2-7; TRBD2 agrees at 9 bases. In germline, CDR1 is MNHEY, CDR2 SVGEGT. This CDR3 comprises 19 residues. V was clipped by 0 bases and J by 2 bases; unmatched bases: 14. CDR3 amino acids: CASSYSRLAVTSHPYEQYF. Written as DNA, the CDR3 is TGTGCCAGCAGTTACTCGAGACTAGCGGTGACCTCGCACCCCTACGAGCAGTACTTC.

The CDR3 coding sequence is TGTGCCAGCAGTTATCCGGACAGGGTAGGCGAGCAGTACTTC. It is translated as CASSYPDRVGEQYF. The V gene is TRBV27, the J gene TRBJ2-7, with 8 nucleotides matching TRBD1. The trim removed 4 bases at V and 6 bases at J, leaving 8 bases unmatched. The CDR3 is made up of 14 amino acids. Per germline, CDR1 MNHEY and CDR2 SMNVEV (reference sequence).

The chain joins TRBV6-1 to TRBJ2-1; the match to TRBD2 covers 13 bases. CDR3 size: 15 residues. The J segment lost 8 bases and the V segment lost 8 bases, leaving 9 bases of the junction unmatched. CDR1 is MNHNS, CDR2 SASEGT, per germline. The CDR3 protein is CASPRLAGGGHEQFF. The CDR3 nucleotides read TGTGCCAGCCCGAGACTAGCGGGAGGTGGGCATGAGCAGTTCTTC.

This clonotype was seen more than once but under ten times. The rearrangement joins TRBV10-2 to TRBJ2-5; the D gene is possibly TRBD1 (6 bases). V lost 1 base, J lost 5 bases, and 17 bases lay in between. The CDR3 contains 16 residues. Germline values: CDR1 WSHSY, CDR2 SAAADI. The CDR3: CASSEWTALNRETQYF. The CDR3 region has the DNA TGCGCCAGCAGTGAGTGGACAGCCCTAAATCGGGAGACCCAGTACTTC.

As concerns this clonotype: Germline is not matched at one junction end, which may reflect a read error. The genes are TRBV3-1 and TRBJ2-2, with D perhaps assigned TRBD1 or TRBD2 (6 bases each). This CDR3 is built from 16 residues. Germline-derived CDR1 and CDR2 are LGHDT and YNNKEL (reference sequence). The chain's CDR3 is CASSQPQGPLGGELFF. CDR3 nucleotides: TGTGCCAGCAGCCAACCCCAGGGGCCTCTTGGCGGGGAGTTGTTTTTT.

The chain has TRBV7-7 and TRBJ2-5; no clear D gene. V was cut by 5 bases and J by 11 bases, with 21 bases left in between. This CDR3 region has 14 residues. The V gene's germline CDR1 is SSHAT and CDR2 FNYEAQ (reference sequence). The CDR3 region has the DNA TGTGCCAGCAGCCTATCCCCCGACGGCACGGAGCAGTACTTC. Translating gives CASSLSPDGTEQYF. Full variable domain (rest looked up from reference TRBV7-7 and TRBJ2-5): GAGVSQSPRYKVTKRGQDVTLRCDPISSHATLYWYQQALGQGPEFLTYFNYEAQPDKSGLPSDRFSAERPEGSISTLTIQRTEQRDSAMYRCASSLSPDGTEQYFGPGTRLLVL.

The chain has TRBV20-1 and TRBJ1-2; the D gene is possibly TRBD1 (6 bases). This CDR3 contains 14 residues. Trimming removed 5 bases at V and 4 bases at J, with 17 bases between. Germline V CDR1 and CDR2: DFQATT, SNEGSKA (reference sequence). DNA of the CDR3: TGCAGTGCTCTACAGGTACAGGGAGGCTATGGCTACACCTTC. Residues: CSALQVQGGYGYTF.

The chain is built from TRBV18 and TRBJ2-5; the D is unclear. The DNA end is a closer match to TRBJ2-7, so the J assignment may be wrong. CDR3 length: 13 amino acids. The germline gives CDR1 KGHSH, CDR2 LQKENI. CDR3 sequence reads: CASSPTQVGEQYF. In DNA, the CDR3 is TGTGCCAGCTCACCAACCCAGGTGGGCGAGCAGTACTTC.

This clonotype was counted only a few times. This chain links TRBV15 with TRBJ2-7; 10 bases are shared with TRBD2. Germline V gives CDR1 LNHNV, CDR2 YYDKDF (reference sequence). Trimming at V came to 3 bases and at J to 6 bases, leaving 8 bases not matched to a gene. The CDR3 totals 15 residues. The chain's CDR3 is CATSRALAGEGEQYF. For the CDR3, the DNA is TGTGCCACCAGCAGGGCCCTAGCGGGAGAGGGCGAGCAGTACTTC. Variable domain in full (rest from reference TRBV15 and TRBJ2-7): DAMVIQNPRYQVTQFGKPVTLSCSQTLNHNVMYWYQQKSSQAPKLLFHYYDKDFNNEADTPDNFQSRRPNTSFCFLDIRSPGLGDTAMYLCATSRALAGEGEQYFGPGTRLTVT.

This rearrangement joins TRBV25-1 to TRBJ2-1; 10 nucleotides line up with TRBD1. Germline V gene lookup returns CDR1 MGHDK and CDR2 SYGVNS. The CDR3 is 15 amino acids. Trimming at V came to 8 bases and at J to 4 bases, leaving 8 bases not matched to a gene. The CDR3 spells CASGKGTGVYNEQFF. DNA for the CDR3: TGTGCCAGCGGAAAGGGGACAGGGGTGTACAATGAGCAGTTCTTC.

The V call is TRBV5-6, the J call TRBJ2-3, with D possibly matching TRBD2 (5 bases). Germline CDR1 is SGHDT and CDR2 is YYEEEE. CDR3 length equals 15 residues. The V and J ends lost 6 bases and 1 base respectively, with 15 bases between them. The CDR3 is CASTLNGEGTDTQYF. As DNA, the CDR3 is TGTGCCAGCACCCTGAACGGGGAAGGCACAGATACGCAGTATTTT.

This clonotype has a handful of counts. The V gene is TRBV24-1, the J gene TRBJ2-7; D call uncertain. Trimming took 2 bases from V and 0 from J, leaving 7 bases between them. This CDR3 spans 14 amino acids. CDR1 and CDR2 from the germline V gene are KGHDR and SFDVKD. The CDR3 sequence is CATSDSSTSYEQYF. CDR3 sequence (DNA): TGTGCCACCAGTGATTCTAGTACCTCCTACGAGCAGTACTTC.